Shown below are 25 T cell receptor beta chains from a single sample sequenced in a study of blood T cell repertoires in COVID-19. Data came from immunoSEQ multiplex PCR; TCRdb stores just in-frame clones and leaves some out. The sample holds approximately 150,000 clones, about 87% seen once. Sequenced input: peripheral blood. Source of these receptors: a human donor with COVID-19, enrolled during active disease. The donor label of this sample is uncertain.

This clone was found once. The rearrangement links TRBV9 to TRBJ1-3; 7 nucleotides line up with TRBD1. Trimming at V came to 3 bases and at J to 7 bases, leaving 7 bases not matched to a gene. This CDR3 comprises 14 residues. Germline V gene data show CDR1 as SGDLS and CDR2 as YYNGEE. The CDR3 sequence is CASSEGASTNTIYF. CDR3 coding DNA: TGTGCCAGCAGCGAGGGGGCGAGTACTAACACCATATATTTT.

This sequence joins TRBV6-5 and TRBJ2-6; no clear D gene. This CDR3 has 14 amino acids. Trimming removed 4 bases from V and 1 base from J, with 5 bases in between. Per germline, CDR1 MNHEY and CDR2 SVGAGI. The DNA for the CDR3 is TGTGCCAGCAGTTTTCTATCTGGGGCCAACGTCCTGACTTTC. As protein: CASSFLSGANVLTF.

CDR3 sequence (DNA): TGCGCCAGCAGCCGGACTAGCGGGAGAACGAACACCGGGGAGCTGTTTTTT. Amino acids: CASSRTSGRTNTGELFF. The V call is TRBV4-1, the J call TRBJ2-2; 13 bases are a match to TRBD2. CDR1 MGHRA and CDR2 YSYEKL come from the germline V gene. The CDR3 is made up of 17 amino acids. V was clipped by 4 bases and J by 0 bases; unmatched bases: 2.

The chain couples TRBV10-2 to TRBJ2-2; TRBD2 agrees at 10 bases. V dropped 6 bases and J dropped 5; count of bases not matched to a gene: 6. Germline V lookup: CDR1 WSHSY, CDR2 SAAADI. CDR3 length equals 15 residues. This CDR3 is CASRGLAGDTGELFF. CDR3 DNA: TGCGCCAGCAGGGGCCTAGCGGGAGATACCGGGGAGCTGTTTTTT.

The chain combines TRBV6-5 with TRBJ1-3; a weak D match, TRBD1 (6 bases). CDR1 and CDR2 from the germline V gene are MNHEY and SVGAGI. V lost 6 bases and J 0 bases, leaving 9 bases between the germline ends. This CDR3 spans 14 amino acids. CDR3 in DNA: TGTGCCAGCAGACAGGGTCTCTCTGGAAACACCATATATTTT. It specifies CASRQGLSGNTIYF.

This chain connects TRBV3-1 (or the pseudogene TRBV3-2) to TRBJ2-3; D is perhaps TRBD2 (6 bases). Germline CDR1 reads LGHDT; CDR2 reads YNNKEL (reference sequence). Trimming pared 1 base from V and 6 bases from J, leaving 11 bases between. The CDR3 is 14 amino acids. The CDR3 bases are TGTGCCAGCAGCCAAGTGAGCGGGCTGGATACGCAGTATTTT. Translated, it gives CASSQVSGLDTQYF.

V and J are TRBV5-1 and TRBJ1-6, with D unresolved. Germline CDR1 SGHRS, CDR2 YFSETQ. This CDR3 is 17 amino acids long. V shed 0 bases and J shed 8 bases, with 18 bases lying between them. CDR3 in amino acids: CASSLALSRSRDSPLHF. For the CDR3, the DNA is TGCGCCAGCAGCTTGGCACTCAGCCGGTCTCGGGATTCACCCCTCCACTTT.

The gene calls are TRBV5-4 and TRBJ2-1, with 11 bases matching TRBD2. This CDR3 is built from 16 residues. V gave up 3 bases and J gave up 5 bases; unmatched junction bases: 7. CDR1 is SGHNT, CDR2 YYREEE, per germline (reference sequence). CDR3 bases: TGTGCCAGCAGCTCGGCCGGGACTAGCGGCGACAATGAGCAGTTCTTC. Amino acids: CASSSAGTSGDNEQFF.

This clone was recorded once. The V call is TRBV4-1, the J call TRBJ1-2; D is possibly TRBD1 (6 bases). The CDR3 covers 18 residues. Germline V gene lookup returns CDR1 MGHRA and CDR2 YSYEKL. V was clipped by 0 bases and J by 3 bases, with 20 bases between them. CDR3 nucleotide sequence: TGCGCCAGCAGCCAAGATCCGGTAGTGGGGACAAGGCACTATGGCTACACCTTC. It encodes CASSQDPVVGTRHYGYTF.

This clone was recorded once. The CDR3 nucleotides read TGCGCCAGCAGCTTGGAGCGGGAGCAGTTCTTC. Amino acid sequence: CASSLEREQFF. The genes are TRBV5-1 and TRBJ2-1, with a weak D call TRBD2 (5 bases). This CDR3 is built from 11 residues. Germline V gene lookup returns CDR1 SGHRS and CDR2 YFSETQ. Trimming shortened V by 0 bases and J by 10 bases, and 5 bases separated the two germline ends.

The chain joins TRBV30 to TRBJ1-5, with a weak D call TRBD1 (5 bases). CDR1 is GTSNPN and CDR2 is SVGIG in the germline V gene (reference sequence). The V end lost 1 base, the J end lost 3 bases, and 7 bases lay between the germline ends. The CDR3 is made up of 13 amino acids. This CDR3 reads CAWSGQSNQPQHF. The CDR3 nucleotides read TGTGCCTGGAGTGGACAGTCCAATCAGCCCCAGCATTTT.

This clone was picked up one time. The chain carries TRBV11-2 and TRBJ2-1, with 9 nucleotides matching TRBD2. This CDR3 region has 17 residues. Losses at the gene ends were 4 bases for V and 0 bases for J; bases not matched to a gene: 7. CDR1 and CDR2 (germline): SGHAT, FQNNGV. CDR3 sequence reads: CASSSEAGGSSYNEQFF. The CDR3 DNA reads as TGTGCCAGCAGCTCAGAGGCGGGGGGGAGCTCCTACAATGAGCAGTTCTTC.

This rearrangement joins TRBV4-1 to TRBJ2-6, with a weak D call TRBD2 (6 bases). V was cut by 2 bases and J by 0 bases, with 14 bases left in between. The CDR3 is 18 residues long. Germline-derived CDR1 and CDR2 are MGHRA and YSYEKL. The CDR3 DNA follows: TGCGCCAGCAGCCAATTGCCGGGACTGCTCTCTGGGGCCAACGTCCTGACTTTC. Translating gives CASSQLPGLLSGANVLTF.

CDR3 sequence: CASSLVDNYEQYF. CDR3 nucleotide sequence: TGTGCCAGCAGCTTAGTAGACAATTACGAGCAGTACTTC. The chain couples TRBV11-2 to TRBJ2-7; D unclear. From germline, CDR1 is SGHAT and CDR2 FQNNGV. The CDR3 has 13 amino acids. With 1 base removed from V and 4 bases from J, the gap between germline ends came to 8 bases.

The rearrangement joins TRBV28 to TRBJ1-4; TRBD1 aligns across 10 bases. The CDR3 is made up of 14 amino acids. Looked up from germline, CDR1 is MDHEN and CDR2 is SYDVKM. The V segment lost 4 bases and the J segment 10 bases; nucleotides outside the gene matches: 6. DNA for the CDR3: TGTGCCAGCAGTTCAGGGACAGGGGAGGTAAAACTGTTTTTT. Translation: CASSSGTGEVKLFF.

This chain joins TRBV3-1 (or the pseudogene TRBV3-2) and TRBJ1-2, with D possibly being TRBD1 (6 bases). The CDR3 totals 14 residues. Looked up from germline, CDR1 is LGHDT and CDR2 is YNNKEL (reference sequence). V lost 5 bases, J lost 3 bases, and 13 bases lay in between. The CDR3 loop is CASSAGQWDYGYTF. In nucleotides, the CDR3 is TGTGCCAGCAGCGCCGGACAGTGGGACTATGGCTACACCTTC.

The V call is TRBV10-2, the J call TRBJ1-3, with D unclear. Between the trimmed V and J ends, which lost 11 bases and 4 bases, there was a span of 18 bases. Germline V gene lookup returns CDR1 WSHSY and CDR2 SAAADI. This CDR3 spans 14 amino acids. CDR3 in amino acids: CARKYLNRGNTIYF. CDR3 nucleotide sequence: TGCGCCCGAAAGTACCTGAACCGGGGAAACACCATATATTTT.

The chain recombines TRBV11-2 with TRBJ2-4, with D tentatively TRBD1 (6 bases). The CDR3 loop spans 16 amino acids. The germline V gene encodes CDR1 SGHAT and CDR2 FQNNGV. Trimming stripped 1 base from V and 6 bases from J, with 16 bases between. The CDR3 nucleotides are TGTGCCAGCAGCTTAGTTTCGAGGGGGAATGGAAACATTCAGTACTTC. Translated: CASSLVSRGNGNIQYF.

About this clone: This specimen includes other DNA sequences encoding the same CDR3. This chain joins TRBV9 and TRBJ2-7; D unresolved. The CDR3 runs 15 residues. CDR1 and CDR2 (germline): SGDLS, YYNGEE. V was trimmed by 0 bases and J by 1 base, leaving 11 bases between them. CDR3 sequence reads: CASSVGGSNSYEQYF. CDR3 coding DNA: TGTGCCAGCAGCGTAGGTGGTTCTAATTCCTACGAGCAGTACTTC.

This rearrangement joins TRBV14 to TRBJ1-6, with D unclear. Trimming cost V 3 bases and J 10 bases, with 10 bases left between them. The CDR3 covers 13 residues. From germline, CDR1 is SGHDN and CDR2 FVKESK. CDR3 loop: CASSHSPSSPLHF. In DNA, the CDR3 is TGTGCCAGCAGCCACTCTCCTAGCTCACCCCTCCACTTT.

CDR3 DNA sequence: TGTGCCAGCAGCTTCGGCACAGGGGGGGATCGTGAAAAACTGTTTTTT. Residues: CASSFGTGGDREKLFF. The V call is TRBV7-9, the J call TRBJ1-4; 8 bases are shared with TRBD1. In germline, CDR1 is SEHNR, CDR2 FQNEAQ (reference sequence). The CDR3 is 16 amino acids. J was trimmed by 7 bases and V by 3 bases; bases with no gene match: 10.

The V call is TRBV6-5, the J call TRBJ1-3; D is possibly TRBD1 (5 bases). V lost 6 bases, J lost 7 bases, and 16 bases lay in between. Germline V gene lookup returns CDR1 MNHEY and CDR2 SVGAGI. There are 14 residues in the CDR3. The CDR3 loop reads CASSPTGVSNTIYF. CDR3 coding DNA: TGTGCCAGCAGCCCGACGGGGGTTAGTAACACCATATATTTT.

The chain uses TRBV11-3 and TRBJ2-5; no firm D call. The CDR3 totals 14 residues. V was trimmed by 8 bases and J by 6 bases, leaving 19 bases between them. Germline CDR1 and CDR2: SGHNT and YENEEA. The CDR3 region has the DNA TGTGCCAGCGTTCCCATCCACCTACCCAAGACCCAGTACTTC. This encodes CASVPIHLPKTQYF.

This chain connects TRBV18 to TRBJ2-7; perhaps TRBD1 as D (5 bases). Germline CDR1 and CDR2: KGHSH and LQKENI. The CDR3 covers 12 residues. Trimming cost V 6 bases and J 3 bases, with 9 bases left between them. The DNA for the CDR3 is TGTGCCAGCTCCCTAGACAGCTACGAGCAGTACTTC. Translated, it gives CASSLDSYEQYF.

DNA for the CDR3: TGCGCCAGCAGCTCGGGACAGAATAATTCACCCCTCCACTTT. Its translation is CASSSGQNNSPLHF. The chain combines TRBV5-1 with TRBJ1-6; 7 nucleotides agree with TRBD1. J gave up 5 bases and V 3 bases, and 2 bases lay outside the gene matches. The CDR3 runs to 14 residues. Germline V lookup: CDR1 SGHRS, CDR2 YFSETQ.